The TCR beta chain described here comes from a study of shared clonotypes between healthy human individuals. Trimming cost V 4 bases and J 0 bases, with 4 bases left between them. Germline V lookup: CDR1 SGDLS, CDR2 YYNGEE. CDR3 length: 13 residues. CD8 memory cells included CD45RO+ cells plus CCR7-negative CD45RA+ TemRA cells. The protocol was immunoSEQ multiplex PCR, while the TCRdb copy is restricted to in-frame clones and leaves out a portion. Of about 690,000 clones in the sample, around 90% were seen once. Sequencing input: memory CD8+ T cells from PBMCs. Documented subset: CD45RO+ cells pooled with CCR7-negative TemRA cells. The chain is built from TRBV9 and TRBJ2-2; D call uncertain. The TCR sequence derives from a man aged 18 to 29 in good health. Some clones in this sample may be carry-over from other donors' samples. The CDR3 nucleotides read TGTGCCAGCAGCCCTCCGAACACCGGGGAGCTGTTTTTT. It is translated as CASSPPNTGELFF.